This is a list of T cell receptor beta chains from one sample in a study of regulatory T cells. The data were produced by immunoSEQ multiplex PCR, yet TCRdb's version contains in-frame clones alone and is incomplete. The profile shows 20,000 to 25,000 clones, roughly 84% of them singletons. The specimen was conventional CD4+ T cells sorted from blood. The receptor set was obtained from a child between 10 and 17 years old with CD3G deficiency. The conserved cysteine and the conserved F or W are not part of the CDR3 here. A D gene is named only where the DNA matches it firmly. The size of a clone is reported for some rows only, either as once, few or many, or as a class for expanded clones.

d_call,j_call,v_call,clone_size,cdr3_length,cdr3_aa
TRBD1,TRBJ2-7,TRBV10-3,.,10,AIGDRGYEQY
.,TRBJ2-2,TRBV7-8,once,12,ASSPTGNTGELF
.,TRBJ2-7,TRBV11-2,.,14,ASSLKARGSSYEQY
TRBD1,TRBJ1-2,TRBV6-1,.,13,ASRAQGGADYGYT
.,TRBJ2-1,TRBV28,once,13,ASSFIRGRGNEQF
TRBD1,TRBJ2-7,TRBV28,.,15,ATAPFGQGLKSYEQY
.,TRBJ2-6,TRBV19,once,14,ASSSTPISGANVLT
TRBD2,TRBJ2-1,TRBV5-1,.,12,ASATSARYNEQF
TRBD2,TRBJ2-1,TRBV28,few,11,ASSRLAINEQF
TRBD1,TRBJ2-3,TRBV11-2,.,14,ASSARPGQATDTQY